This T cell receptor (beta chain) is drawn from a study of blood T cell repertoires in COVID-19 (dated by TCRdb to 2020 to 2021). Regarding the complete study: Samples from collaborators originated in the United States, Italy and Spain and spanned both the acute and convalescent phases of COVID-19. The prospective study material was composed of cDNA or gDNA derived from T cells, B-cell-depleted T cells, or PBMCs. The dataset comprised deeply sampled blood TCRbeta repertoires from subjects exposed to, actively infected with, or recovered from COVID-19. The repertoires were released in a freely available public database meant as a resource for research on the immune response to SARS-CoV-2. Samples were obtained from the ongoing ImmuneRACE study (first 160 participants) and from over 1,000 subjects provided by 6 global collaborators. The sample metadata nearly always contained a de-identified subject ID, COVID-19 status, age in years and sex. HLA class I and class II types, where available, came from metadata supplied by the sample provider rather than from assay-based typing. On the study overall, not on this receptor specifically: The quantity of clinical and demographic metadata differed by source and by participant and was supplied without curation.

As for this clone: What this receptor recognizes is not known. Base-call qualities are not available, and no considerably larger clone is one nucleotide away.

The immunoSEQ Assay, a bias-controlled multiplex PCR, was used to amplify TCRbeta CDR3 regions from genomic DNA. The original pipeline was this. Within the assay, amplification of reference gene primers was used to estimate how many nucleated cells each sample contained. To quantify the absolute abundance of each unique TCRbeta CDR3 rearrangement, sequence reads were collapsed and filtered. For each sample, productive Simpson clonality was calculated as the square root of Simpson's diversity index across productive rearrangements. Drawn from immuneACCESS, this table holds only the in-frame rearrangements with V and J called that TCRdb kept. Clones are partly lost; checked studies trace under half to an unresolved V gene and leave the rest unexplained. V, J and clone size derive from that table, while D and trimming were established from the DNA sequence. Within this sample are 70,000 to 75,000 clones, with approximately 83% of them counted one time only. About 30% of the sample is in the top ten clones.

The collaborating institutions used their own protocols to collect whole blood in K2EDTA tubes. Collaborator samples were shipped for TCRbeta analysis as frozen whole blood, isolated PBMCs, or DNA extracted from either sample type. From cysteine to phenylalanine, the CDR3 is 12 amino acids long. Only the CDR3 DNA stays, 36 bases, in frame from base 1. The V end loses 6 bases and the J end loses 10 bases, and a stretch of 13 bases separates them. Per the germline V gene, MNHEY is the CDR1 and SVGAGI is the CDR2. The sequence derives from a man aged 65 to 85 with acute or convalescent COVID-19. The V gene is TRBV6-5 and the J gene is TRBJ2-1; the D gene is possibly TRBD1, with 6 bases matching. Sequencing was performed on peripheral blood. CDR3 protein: CASRDYREEQFF. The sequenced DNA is TGTGCCAGCAGGGATTACAGGGAAGAGCAGTTCTTC.